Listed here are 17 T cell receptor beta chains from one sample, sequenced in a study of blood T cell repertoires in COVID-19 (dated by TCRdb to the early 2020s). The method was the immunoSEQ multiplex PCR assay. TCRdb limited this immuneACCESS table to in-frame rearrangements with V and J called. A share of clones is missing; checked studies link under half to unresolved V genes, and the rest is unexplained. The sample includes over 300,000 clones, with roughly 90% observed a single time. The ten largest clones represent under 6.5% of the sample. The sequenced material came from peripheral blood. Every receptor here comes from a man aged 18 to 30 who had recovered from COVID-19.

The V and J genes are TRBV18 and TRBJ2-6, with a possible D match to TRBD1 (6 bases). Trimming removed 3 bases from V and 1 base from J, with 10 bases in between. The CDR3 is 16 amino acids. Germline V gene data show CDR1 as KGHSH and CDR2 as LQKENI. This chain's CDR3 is CASSPPDRSGANVLTF. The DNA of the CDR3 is TGTGCCAGCTCACCTCCCGACAGGTCTGGGGCCAACGTCCTGACTTTC.

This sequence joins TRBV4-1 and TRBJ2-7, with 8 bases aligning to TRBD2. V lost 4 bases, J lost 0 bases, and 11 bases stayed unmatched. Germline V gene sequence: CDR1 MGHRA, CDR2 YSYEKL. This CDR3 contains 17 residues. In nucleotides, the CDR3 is TGCGCCAGCAGCCTCCAAAGGGGCGGGGGGAGCTCCTACGAGCAGTACTTC. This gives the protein CASSLQRGGGSSYEQYF.

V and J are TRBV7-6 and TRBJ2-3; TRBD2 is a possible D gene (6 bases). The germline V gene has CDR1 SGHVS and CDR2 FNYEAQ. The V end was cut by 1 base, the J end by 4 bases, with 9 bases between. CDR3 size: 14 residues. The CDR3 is CASSLGRGADTQYF. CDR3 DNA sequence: TGTGCCAGCAGCTTAGGGCGGGGCGCAGATACGCAGTATTTT.

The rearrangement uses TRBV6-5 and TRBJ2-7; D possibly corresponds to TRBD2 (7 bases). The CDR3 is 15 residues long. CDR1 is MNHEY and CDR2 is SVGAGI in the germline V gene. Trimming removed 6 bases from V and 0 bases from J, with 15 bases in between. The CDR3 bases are TGTGCCAGCAGCGCCCCGGGGGGCTCCTCCTACGAGCAGTACTTC. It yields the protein CASSAPGGSSYEQYF.

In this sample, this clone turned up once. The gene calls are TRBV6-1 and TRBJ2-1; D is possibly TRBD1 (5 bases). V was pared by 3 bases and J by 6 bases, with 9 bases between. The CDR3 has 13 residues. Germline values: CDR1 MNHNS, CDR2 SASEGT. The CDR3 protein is CASSDIQGNEQFF. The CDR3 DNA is TGTGCCAGCAGTGATATTCAGGGCAATGAGCAGTTCTTC.

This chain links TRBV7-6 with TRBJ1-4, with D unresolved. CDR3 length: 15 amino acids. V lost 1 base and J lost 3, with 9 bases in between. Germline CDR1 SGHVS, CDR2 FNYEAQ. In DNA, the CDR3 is TGTGCCAGCAGCTTAGAACTACGGGCTAATGAAAAACTGTTTTTT. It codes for CASSLELRANEKLFF. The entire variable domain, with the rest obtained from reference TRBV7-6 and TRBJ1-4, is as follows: GAGVSQSPRYKVTKRGQDVALRCDPISGHVSLYWYRQALGQGPEFLTYFNYEAQQDKSGLPNDRFSAERPEGSISTLTIQRTEQRDSAMYRCASSLELRANEKLFFGSGTQLSVL.

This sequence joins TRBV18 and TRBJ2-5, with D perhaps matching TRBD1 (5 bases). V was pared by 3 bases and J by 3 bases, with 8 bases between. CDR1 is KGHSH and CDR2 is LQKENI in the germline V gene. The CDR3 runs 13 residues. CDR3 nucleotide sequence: TGTGCCAGCTCACCGTTCAGGGAAGAGACCCAGTACTTC. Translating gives CASSPFREETQYF.

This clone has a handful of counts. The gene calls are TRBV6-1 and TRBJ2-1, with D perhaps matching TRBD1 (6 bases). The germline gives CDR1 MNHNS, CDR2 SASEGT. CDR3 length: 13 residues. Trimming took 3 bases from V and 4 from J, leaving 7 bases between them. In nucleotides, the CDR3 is TGTGCCAGCAGTGAGGGGGCGTACAATGAGCAGTTCTTC. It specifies CASSEGAYNEQFF.

DNA of the CDR3: TGTGCCAGTAGTATTGAAGGGGCGGGGAGAGAGACCCAGTACTTC. Its protein product is CASSIEGAGRETQYF. This chain connects TRBV19 to TRBJ2-5; TRBD2 might be the D (6 bases). Germline-derived CDR1 and CDR2 are LNHDA and SQIVND (reference sequence). The V end was cut by 3 bases, the J end by 4 bases, with 15 bases between. The CDR3 spans 15 residues.

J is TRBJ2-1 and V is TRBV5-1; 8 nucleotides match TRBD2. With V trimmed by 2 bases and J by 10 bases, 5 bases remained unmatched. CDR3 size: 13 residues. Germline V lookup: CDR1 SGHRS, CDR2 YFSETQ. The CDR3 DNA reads TGCGCCAGCAGCTTACTAGCGGTGACGGAGCAGTTCTTC. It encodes CASSLLAVTEQFF.

The CDR3 nucleotides are TGTGCCAGCAGCCAGGGACAGCTTAACTATGGCTACACCTTC. It encodes CASSQGQLNYGYTF. The V gene is TRBV14, the J gene TRBJ1-2, with 7 bases aligning to TRBD1. Unmatched junction bases numbered 2, after V lost 3 bases and J lost 1 base. CDR3 length equals 14 residues. Germline-derived CDR1 and CDR2 are SGHDN and FVKESK.

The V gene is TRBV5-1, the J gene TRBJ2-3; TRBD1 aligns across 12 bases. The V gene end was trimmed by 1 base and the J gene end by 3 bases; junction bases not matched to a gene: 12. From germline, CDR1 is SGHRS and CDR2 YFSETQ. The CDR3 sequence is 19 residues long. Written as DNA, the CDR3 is TGCGCCAGCAGCTTGTACCCAGGGACAGGGGGCTTAAGGACAGATACGCAGTATTTT. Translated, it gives CASSLYPGTGGLRTDTQYF.

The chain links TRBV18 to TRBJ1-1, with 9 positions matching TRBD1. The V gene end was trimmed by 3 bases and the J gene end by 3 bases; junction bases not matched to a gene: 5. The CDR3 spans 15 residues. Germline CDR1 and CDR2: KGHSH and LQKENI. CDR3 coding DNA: TGTGCCAGCTCACCTCGACAGGGGGAGGACACTGAAGCTTTCTTT. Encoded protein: CASSPRQGEDTEAFF.

CDR3 bases: TGCGCCAGCAGTGCGACTTCGCCCGGGGAGCAGTACTTC. Protein: CASSATSPGEQYF. The gene calls are TRBV10-1 and TRBJ2-7; no reliable D call. Germline loops: CDR1 WNHNN, CDR2 SYGVQD (reference sequence). V was cut by 4 bases and J by 7 bases, with 14 bases left in between. This CDR3 has 13 residues.

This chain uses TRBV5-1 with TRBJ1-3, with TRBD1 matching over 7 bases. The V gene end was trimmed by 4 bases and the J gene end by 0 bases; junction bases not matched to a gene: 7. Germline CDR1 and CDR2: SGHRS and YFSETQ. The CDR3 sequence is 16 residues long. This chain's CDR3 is CASSQGTVDSGNTIYF. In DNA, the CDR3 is TGCGCCAGCAGCCAGGGGACAGTGGACTCTGGAAACACCATATATTTT.

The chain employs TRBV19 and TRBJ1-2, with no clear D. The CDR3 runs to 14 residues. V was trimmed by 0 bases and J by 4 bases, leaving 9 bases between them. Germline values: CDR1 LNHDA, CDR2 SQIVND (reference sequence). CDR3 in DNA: TGTGCCAGTAGTATAGAACCCAACTTCTATGGCTACACCTTC. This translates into CASSIEPNFYGYTF.

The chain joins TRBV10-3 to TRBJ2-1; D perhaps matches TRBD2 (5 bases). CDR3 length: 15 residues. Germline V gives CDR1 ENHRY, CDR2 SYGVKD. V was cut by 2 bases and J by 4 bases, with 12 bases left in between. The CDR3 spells CAISEGTSPYNEQFF. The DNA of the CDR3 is TGTGCCATCAGTGAGGGAACTAGTCCGTACAATGAGCAGTTCTTC.